Listed below are T cell receptor beta chains from one sample, sequenced in a study of human T cells and chemical hapten exposure. TCRdb passed the RACE reads through MiXCR, listing each CDR3 protein once. The sample shows 180,000 or so distinct CDR3 sequences, more than 20% of them seen only once. The source material was whole blood, sampled in connection with sensitization to the hapten diphenylcyclopropenone (DPC). Source of these receptors: a woman aged 50 to 65 with alopecia areata. Some clones in this sample may be carry-over from other donors' samples. The CDR3 runs from the conserved cysteine through the conserved F or W. Fields, in order: clone size, J gene, D gene, V gene, CDR3 DNA, CDR3 protein. A D gene is named only where the DNA matches it firmly. The size entry is marked missing in some rows and otherwise reads once, few, many or a size class.

once | TRBJ2-1 | - | TRBV6-1 | TGTGCCAGCAGTGAAAGTGGCAGAGACTGGAGTCGGTTCTTC | CASSESGRDWSRFF
- | TRBJ2-4 | - | TRBV19 | TGTGCCACTCGAGTGGGGTTTACCAAAAACATTCAGTACTTC | CATRVGFTKNIQYF
few | TRBJ2-7 | TRBD2 | TRBV20-1 | TGCAGTGCTAGGCACGGACTAGCGGGAGCGGAAGAGCAGTACTTC | CSARHGLAGAEEQYF
- | TRBJ1-1 | - | TRBV11-2 | TGTGCCAGCAGCTTTCCAGGGTTCACTGAAGCTTTCTTT | CASSFPGFTEAFF
many | TRBJ2-7 | TRBD1 | TRBV29-1 | TGCAGCGTCCCCACGGCCGGGACAGGGGAGCAGTACTTC | CSVPTAGTGEQYF
- | TRBJ1-6 | TRBD1 | TRBV27 | TGTGCCAGCAGGACGGGACAGCATAATTCACCCCTCCACTTT | CASRTGQHNSPLHF
few | TRBJ1-1 | - | TRBV5-6 | TGTGCCAGCAGAAGGTGGGTTTCTGACACTGAAGCTTTCTTT | CASRRWVSDTEAFF
- | TRBJ2-1 | - | TRBV12-3/TRBV12-4 | TGTGCCAGCACCCGGGCGGCTGAGGGTGAGCAGTTCTTC | CASTRAAEGEQFF
few | TRBJ2-1 | TRBD2 | TRBV6-6 | TGTGCCAGCAGTTACGGCGGGAGTGTCGACAATGAGCAGTTCTTC | CASSYGGSVDNEQFF
- | TRBJ2-1 | - | TRBV7-2 | TGTGCCAGCACCTATCTCAATGAGCAGTTCTTC | CASTYLNEQFF
few | TRBJ1-4 | - | TRBV29-1 | TGCAGCGTTGTGGCAGAAAATGAAAAACTGTTTTTT | CSVVAENEKLFF
- | TRBJ1-1 | - | TRBV10-2 | TGCGCCAGCAGTGAGTCGAAGAACACTGAAGCTTTCTTT | CASSESKNTEAFF
- | TRBJ1-2 | - | TRBV2 | TGTGCCAGCAGAAGTGTACCGGGGTTTATTCGAGGCTACACCTTC | CASRSVPGFIRGYTF
- | TRBJ2-7 | - | TRBV5-1 | TGCGCCAGCAGCCAACAGCCCGCGAGCTCCTACGAGCAGTACTTC | CASSQQPASSYEQYF
- | TRBJ1-1 | TRBD1 | TRBV5-4 | TGTGCCAGCAGCTTATTATCAGGGGGCCTGACTGAAGCTTTCTTT | CASSLLSGGLTEAFF
- | TRBJ1-6 | TRBD1 | TRBV3-1 | TGTGCCAGCAGCCGCACAGGGGGGAATTCACCCCTCCACTTT | CASSRTGGNSPLHF
few | TRBJ1-4 | - | TRBV18 | TGTGCCAGCTCAGAGCTGAGGGGAGTGAATGAAAAACTGTTTTTT | CASSELRGVNEKLFF
- | TRBJ1-1 | - | TRBV7-2 | TGTGCCAGCAGCTCAAAAACAGGGTATTCCACCCTGAACACTGAAGCTTTCTTT | CASSSKTGYSTLNTEAFF
- | TRBJ2-2 | TRBD2 | TRBV5-1 | TGCGCCAGCAGCCCAACACTAGCGGGGAACACCGGGGAGCTGTTTTTT | CASSPTLAGNTGELFF
few | TRBJ2-3 | TRBD1 | TRBV11-2 | TGTGCCAGCAGTCTGGACAGGAGCACAGATACGCAGTATTTT | CASSLDRSTDTQYF
few | TRBJ2-2 | TRBD2 | TRBV12-3/TRBV12-4 | TGTGCCAGCATTGACGGAGCGGGAGTGGCCGGGGAGCTGTTTTTT | CASIDGAGVAGELFF
- | TRBJ2-7 | - | TRBV6-2/TRBV6-3 | TGTGCCAGCGGGTCCTACGAGCAGTACTTC | CASGSYEQYF
few | TRBJ1-4 | - | TRBV27 | TGTGCCAGCAGTTTAGCGGGCGGAGAAAATGAAAAACTGTTTTTT | CASSLAGGENEKLFF